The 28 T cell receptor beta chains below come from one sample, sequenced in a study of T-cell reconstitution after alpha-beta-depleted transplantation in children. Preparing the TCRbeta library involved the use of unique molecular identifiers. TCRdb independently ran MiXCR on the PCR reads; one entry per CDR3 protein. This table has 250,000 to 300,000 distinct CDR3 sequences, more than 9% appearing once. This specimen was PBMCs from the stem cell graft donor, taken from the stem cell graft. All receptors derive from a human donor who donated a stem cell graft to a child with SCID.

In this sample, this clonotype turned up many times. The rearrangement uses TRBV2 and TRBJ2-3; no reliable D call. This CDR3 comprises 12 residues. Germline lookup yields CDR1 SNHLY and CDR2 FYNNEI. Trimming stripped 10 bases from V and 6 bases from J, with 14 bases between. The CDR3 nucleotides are TGTGCCATACTCGTTACCCCGGATACGCAGTATTTT. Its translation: CAILVTPDTQYF.

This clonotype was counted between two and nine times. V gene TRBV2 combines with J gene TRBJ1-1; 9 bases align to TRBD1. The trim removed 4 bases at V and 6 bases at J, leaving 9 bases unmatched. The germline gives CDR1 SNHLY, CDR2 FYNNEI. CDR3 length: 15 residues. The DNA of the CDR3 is TGTGCCAGCAGTGGGACAGGGGCTCTGGAGTCTGAAGCTTTCTTT. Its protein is CASSGTGALESEAFF. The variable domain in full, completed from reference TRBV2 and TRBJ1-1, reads EPEVTQTPSHQVTQMGQEVILRCVPISNHLYFYWYRQILGQKVEFLVSFYNNEISEKSEIFDDQFSVERPDGSNFTLKIRSTKLEDSAMYFCASSGTGALESEAFFGQGTRLTVV.

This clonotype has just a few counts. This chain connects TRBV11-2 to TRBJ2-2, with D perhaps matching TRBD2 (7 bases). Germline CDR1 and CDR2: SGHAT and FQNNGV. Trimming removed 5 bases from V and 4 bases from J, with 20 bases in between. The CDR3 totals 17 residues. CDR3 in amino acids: CASSPFGGGRGTGELFF. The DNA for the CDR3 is TGTGCCAGCAGCCCCTTCGGCGGGGGCCGGGGCACCGGGGAGCTGTTTTTT.

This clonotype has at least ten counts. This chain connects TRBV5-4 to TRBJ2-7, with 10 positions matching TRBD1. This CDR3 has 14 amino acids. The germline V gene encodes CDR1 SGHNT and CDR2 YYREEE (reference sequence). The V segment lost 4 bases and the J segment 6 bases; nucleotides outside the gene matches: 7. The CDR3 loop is CASSRDRGSPEQYF. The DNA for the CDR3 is TGTGCCAGCAGCCGGGACAGGGGATCGCCCGAGCAGTACTTC.

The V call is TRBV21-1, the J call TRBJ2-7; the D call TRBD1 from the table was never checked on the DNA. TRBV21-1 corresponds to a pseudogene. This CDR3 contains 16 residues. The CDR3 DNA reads TGTGCCAGCAGCTTGAAAGCGGGACAGGGAAAGCGCGAGCAGTACTTC. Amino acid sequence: CASSLKAGQGKREQYF.

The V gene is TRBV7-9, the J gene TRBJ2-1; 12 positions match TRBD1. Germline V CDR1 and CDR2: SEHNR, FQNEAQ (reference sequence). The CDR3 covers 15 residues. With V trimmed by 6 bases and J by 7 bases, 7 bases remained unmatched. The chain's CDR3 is CASSWGQGADNEQFF. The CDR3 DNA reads TGTGCCAGCAGTTGGGGACAGGGGGCTGATAATGAGCAGTTCTTC.

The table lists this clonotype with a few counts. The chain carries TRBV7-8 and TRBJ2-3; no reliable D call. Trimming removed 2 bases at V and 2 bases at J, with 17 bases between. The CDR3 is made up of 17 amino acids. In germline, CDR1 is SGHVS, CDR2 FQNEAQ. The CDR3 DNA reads TGTGCCAGCAGCTTAAGGCAGGCGCACACTTTCACAGATACGCAGTATTTT. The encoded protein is CASSLRQAHTFTDTQYF. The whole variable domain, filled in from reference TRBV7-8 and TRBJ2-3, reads GAGVSQSPRYKVAKRGQDVALRCDPISGHVSLFWYQQALGQGPEFLTYFQNEAQLDKSGLPSDRFFAERPEGSVSTLKIQRTQQEDSAVYLCASSLRQAHTFTDTQYFGPGTRLTVL.

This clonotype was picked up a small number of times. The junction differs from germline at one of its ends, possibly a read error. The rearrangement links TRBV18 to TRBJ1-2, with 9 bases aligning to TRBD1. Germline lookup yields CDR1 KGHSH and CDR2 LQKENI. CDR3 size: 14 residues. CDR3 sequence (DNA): TGTGCCAGCTCGTCCGGGACAGGGAACTTTGGCTACACCTTC. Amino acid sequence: CASSSGTGNFGYTF.

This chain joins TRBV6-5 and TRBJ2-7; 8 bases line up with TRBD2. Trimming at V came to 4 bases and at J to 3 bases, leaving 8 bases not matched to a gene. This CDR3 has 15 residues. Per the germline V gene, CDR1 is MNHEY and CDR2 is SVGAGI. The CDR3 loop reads CASSSRAGEYYEQYF. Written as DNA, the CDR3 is TGTGCCAGCAGTTCGCGAGCGGGGGAGTACTACGAGCAGTACTTC.

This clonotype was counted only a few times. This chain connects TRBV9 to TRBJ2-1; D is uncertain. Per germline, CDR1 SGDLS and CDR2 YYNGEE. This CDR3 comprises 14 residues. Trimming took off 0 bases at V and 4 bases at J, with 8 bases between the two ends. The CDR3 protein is CASSVATTYNEQFF. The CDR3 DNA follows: TGTGCCAGCAGCGTAGCTACTACGTACAATGAGCAGTTCTTC. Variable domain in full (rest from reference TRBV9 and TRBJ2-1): DSGVTQTPKHLITATGQRVTLRCSPRSGDLSVYWYQQSLDQGLQFLIQYYNGEERAKGNILERFSAQQFPDLHSELNLSSLELGDSALYFCASSVATTYNEQFFGPGTRLTVL.

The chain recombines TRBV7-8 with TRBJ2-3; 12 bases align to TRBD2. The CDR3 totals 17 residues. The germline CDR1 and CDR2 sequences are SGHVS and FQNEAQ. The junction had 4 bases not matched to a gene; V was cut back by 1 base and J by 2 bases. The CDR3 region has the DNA TGTGCCAGCAGCTTAGAAGGGACTAGCGGGTACACAGATACGCAGTATTTT. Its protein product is CASSLEGTSGYTDTQYF.

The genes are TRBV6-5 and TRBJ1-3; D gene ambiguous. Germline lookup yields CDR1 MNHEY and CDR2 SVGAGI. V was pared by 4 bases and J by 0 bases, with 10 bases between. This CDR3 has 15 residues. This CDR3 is CASSFGLSSGNTIYF. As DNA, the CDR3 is TGTGCCAGCAGTTTTGGACTGTCCTCTGGAAACACCATATATTTT.

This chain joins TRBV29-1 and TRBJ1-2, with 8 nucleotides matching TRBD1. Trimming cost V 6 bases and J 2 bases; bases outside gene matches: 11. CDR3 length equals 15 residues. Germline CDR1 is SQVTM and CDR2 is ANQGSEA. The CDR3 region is CSVNPSGTGNYGYTF. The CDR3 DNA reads TGCAGCGTCAACCCCTCCGGGACAGGAAACTATGGCTACACCTTC.

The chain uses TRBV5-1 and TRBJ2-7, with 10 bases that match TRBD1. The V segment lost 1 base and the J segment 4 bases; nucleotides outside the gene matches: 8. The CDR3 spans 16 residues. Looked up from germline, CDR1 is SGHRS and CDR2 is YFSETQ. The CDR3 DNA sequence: TGCGCCAGCAGCTTGAGGGGAGAGGGACAGGGGTACGAGCAGTACTTC. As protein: CASSLRGEGQGYEQYF.

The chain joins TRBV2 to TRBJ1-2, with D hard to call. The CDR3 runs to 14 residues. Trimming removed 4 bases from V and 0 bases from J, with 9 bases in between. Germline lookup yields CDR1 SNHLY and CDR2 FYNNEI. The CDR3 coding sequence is TGTGCCAGCAGTGTATGGGATACTAACTATGGCTACACCTTC. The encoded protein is CASSVWDTNYGYTF.

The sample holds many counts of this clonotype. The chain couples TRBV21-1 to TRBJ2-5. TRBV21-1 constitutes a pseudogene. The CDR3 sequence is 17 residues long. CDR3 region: CASSKASLRRHQETQYF. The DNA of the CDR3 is TGTGCCAGCAGCAAAGCGAGTCTTAGGCGGCACCAAGAGACCCAGTACTTC.

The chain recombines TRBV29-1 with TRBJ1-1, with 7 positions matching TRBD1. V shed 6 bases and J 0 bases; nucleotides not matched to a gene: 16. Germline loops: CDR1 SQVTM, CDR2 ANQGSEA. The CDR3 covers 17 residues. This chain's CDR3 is CSVQRSQGGGMNTEAFF. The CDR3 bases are TGCAGCGTGCAACGTTCCCAGGGGGGGGGAATGAACACTGAAGCTTTCTTT. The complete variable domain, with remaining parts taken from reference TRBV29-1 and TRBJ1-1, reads SAVISQKPSRDICQRGTSLTIQCQVDSQVTMMFWYRQQPGQSLTLIATANQGSEATYESGFVIDKFPISRPNLTFSTLTVSNMSPEDSSIYLCSVQRSQGGGMNTEAFFGQGTRLTVV.

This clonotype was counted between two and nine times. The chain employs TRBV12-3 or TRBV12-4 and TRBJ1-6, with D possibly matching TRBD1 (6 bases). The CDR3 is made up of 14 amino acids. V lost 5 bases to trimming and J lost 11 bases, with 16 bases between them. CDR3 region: CASSPDSTATPLHF. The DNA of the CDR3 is TGTGCCAGCAGTCCGGACAGCACTGCGACACCCCTCCACTTT.

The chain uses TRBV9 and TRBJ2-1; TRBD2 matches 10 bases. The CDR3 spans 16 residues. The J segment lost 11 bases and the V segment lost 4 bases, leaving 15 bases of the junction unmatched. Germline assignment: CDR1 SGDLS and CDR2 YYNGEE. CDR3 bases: TGTGCCAGCAGCCCATTCCCTTTGGCTAGCGGGGGAAAGCAGTTCTTC. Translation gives CASSPFPLASGGKQFF.

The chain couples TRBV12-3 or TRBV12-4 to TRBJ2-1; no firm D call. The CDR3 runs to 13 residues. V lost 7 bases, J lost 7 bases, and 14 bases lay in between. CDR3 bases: TGTGCCAGCATCGAATCCGGGCCGAATGAGCAGTTCTTC. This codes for CASIESGPNEQFF.

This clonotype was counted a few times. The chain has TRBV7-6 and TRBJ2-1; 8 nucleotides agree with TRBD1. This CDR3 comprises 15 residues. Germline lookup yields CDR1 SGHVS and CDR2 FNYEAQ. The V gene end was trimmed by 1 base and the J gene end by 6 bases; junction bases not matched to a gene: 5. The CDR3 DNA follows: TGTGCCAGCAGCTTAGGAGGACAGGGAAGCAATGAGCAGTTCTTC. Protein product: CASSLGGQGSNEQFF.

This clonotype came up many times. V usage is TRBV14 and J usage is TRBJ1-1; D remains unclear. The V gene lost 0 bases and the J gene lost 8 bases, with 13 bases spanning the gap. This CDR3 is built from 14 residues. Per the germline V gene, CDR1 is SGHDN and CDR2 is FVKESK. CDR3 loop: CASSQDVTHIEAFF. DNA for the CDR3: TGTGCCAGCAGCCAAGACGTTACTCACATAGAAGCTTTCTTT. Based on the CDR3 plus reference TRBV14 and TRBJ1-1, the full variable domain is EAGVTQFPSHSVIEKGQTVTLRCDPISGHDNLYWYRRVMGKEIKFLLHFVKESKQDESGMPNNRFLAERTGGTYSTLKVQPAELEDSGVYFCASSQDVTHIEAFFGQGTRLTVV.

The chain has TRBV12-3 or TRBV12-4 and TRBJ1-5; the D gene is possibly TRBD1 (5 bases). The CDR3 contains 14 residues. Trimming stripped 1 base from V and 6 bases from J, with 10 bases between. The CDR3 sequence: CASSLGSGSQPQHF. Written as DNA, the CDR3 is TGTGCCAGCAGTTTAGGTTCAGGGAGTCAGCCCCAGCATTTT.

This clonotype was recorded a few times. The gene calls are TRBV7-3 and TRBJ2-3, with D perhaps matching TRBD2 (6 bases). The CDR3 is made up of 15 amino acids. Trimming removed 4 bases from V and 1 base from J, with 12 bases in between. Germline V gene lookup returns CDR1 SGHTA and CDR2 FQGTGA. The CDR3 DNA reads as TGTGCCAGCAGCTCCCTCGCTAGCGGCACAGATACGCAGTATTTT. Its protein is CASSSLASGTDTQYF. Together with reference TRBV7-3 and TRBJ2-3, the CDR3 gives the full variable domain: GAGVSQTPSNKVTEKGKYVELRCDPISGHTALYWYRQSLGQGPEFLIYFQGTGAADDSGLPNDRFFAVRPEGSVSTLKIQRTERGDSAVYLCASSSLASGTDTQYFGPGTRLTVL.

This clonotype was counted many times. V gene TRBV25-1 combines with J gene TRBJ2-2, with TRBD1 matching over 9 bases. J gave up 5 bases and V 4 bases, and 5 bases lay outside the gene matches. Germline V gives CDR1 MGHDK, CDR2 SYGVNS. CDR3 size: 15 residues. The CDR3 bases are TGTGCCAGCAGTGGAACAGGGGGCTGGACCGGGGAGCTGTTTTTT. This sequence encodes CASSGTGGWTGELFF.

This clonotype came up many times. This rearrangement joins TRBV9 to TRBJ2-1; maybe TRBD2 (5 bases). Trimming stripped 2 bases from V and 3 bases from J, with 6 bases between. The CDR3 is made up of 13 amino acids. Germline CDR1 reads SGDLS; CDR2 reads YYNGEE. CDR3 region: CASSVDYYNEQFF. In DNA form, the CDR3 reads TGTGCCAGCAGCGTTGACTACTACAATGAGCAGTTCTTC.

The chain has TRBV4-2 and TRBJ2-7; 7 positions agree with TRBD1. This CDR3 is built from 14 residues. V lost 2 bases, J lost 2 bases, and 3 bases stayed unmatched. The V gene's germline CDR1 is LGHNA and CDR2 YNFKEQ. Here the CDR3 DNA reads TGTGCCAGCAGCCAACAGGACAGGACCTACGAGCAGTACTTC. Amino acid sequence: CASSQQDRTYEQYF.

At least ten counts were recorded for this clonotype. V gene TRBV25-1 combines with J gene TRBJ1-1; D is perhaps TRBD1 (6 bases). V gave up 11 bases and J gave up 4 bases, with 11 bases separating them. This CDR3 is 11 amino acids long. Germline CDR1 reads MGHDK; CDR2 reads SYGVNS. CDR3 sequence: CASRGPTEAFF. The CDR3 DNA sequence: TGTGCCTCCCGGGGGCCCACTGAAGCTTTCTTT.